The clone carrying this T cell receptor beta chain occurred a few times. Its target is unknown. This record belongs to a study of T cells after yellow fever vaccination. Study conclusions and caveats: It was a small share of clonotypes that appeared in both CD4 and CD8 compartments.

TCRdb independently ran MiXCR on the 5' RACE reads; one entry per CDR3 protein. The profile covers 500,000 to 650,000 distinct CDR3 sequences, with around a sixth appearing a single time and around a sixth taken by the ten largest. The germline V gene has CDR1 SGHRS and CDR2 YFSETQ. Trimming shortened V by 4 bases and J by 6 bases, and 26 bases separated the two germline ends. The CDR3 sequence is 18 residues long. Sequenced material: PBMCs, taken about 5 days after the first yellow fever vaccination. This receptor was identified in a man younger than 35 who received the YFV17D yellow fever vaccine. The chain joins TRBV5-1 to TRBJ2-1; the D gene is possibly TRBD2 (7 bases). In DNA, the CDR3 is TGCGCCAGCAGCCCCAAAGGGGGGGTGAGGAGGGGCGGCAATGAGCAGTTCTTC. Translating it yields CASSPKGGVRRGGNEQFF.